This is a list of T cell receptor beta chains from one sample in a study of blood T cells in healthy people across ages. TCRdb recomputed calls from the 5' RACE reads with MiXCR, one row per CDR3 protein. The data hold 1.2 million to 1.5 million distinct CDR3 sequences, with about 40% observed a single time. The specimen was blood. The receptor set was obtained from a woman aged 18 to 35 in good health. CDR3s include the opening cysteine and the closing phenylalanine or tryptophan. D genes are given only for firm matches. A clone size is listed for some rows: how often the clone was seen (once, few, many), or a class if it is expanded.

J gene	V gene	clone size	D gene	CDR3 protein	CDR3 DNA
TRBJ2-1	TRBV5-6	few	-	CASSSYNNPGNEQFF	TGTGCCAGCAGCTCCTATAATAACCCTGGGAATGAGCAGTTCTTC
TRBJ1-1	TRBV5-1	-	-	CASREGGGTEAFF	TGCGCCAGCAGAGAGGGGGGAGGCACTGAAGCTTTCTTT
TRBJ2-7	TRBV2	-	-	CASTKTGNEQYF	TGTGCCAGCACTAAAACAGGGAACGAGCAGTACTTC
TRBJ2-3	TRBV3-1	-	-	CASSRRGPRTDTQYF	TGTGCCAGCAGCCGGCGGGGGCCTCGCACAGATACGCAGTATTTT
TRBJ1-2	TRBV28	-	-	CASSPPDGGRLGGYTF	TGTGCCAGCAGCCCCCCAGATGGGGGGCGCCTAGGCGGCTACACCTTC
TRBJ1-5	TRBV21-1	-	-	CASSVGRASNQPQHF	TGTGCCAGCAGCGTAGGGCGGGCGAGCAATCAGCCCCAGCATTTT
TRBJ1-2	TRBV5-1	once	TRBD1	CASSLATGGTYGYTF	TGCGCCAGCAGCTTGGCGACAGGGGGCACCTATGGCTACACCTTC
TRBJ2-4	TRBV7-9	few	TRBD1	CASSSPGQGATKNIQYF	TGTGCCAGCAGCTCACCGGGGCAGGGGGCAACCAAAAACATTCAGTACTTC
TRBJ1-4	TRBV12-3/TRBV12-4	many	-	CASRLQGSGEKLFF	TGTGCCAGCAGACTACAGGGATCGGGTGAAAAACTGTTTTTT
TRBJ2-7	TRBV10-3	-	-	CAISESARMNEQYF	TGTGCCATCAGTGAGTCGGCCAGGATGAACGAGCAGTACTTC
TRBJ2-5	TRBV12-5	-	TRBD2	CASGLVISGLAGGGFAYNEQYF	TGTGCTAGTGGTTTGGTAATTTCGGGACTAGCGGGAGGGGGATTCGCCTACAATGAGCAGTACTTC
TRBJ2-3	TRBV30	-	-	CAWSVQGGALVSAQYF	TGTGCCTGGAGTGTACAAGGAGGGGCTCTAGTCTCCGCGCAGTATTTT
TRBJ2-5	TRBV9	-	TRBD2	CASSVVGGNLNEQYF	TGTGCCAGCAGCGTAGTGGGGGGGAACCTCAATGAGCAGTACTTC
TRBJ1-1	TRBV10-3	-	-	CAISARGRGYTEAFF	TGTGCCATCAGTGCTCGGGGGCGGGGGTATACTGAAGCTTTCTTT
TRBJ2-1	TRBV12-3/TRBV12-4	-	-	CASSRGGGELALDEQFF	TGTGCCAGCAGCCGAGGGGGGGGCGAACTAGCGTTGGATGAGCAGTTCTTC
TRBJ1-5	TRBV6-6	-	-	CASSYSGTIPNQPQHF	TGTGCCAGCAGTTATTCCGGGACGATCCCCAATCAGCCCCAGCATTTT
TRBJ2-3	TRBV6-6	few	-	CASSYSPASDTQYF	TGTGCCAGCAGTTACTCTCCTGCCTCAGATACGCAGTATTTT
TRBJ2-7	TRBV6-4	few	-	CTQEIEVKHEQYF	TGCACACAAGAAATTGAGGTCAAGCACGAGCAGTACTTC
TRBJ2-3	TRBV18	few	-	CASSPPPVSDTQYF	TGTGCCAGCTCACCACCGCCGGTTTCAGATACGCAGTATTTT
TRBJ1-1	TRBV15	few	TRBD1	CATSRVKPGGDTEAFF	TGTGCCACCAGCAGAGTGAAACCAGGGGGGGACACTGAAGCTTTCTTT
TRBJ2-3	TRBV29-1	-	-	CSVVGRPSSTDTQYF	TGCAGCGTTGTCGGCAGACCCTCTAGCACAGATACGCAGTATTTT
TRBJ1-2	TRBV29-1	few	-	CSVAEETGLGYTF	TGCAGCGTTGCCGAGGAGACAGGACTTGGCTACACCTTC
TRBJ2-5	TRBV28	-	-	CASSLQIRNQETQYF	TGTGCCAGCAGTCTCCAAATTAGGAATCAAGAGACCCAGTACTTC
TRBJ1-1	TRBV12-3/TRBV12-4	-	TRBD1	CASSLDGDSQSEAFF	TGTGCCAGCAGTTTGGATGGGGACAGCCAATCGGAAGCTTTCTTT
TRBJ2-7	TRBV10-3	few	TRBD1	CAISGGQSAYEQYF	TGTGCCATCAGTGGGGGACAGAGCGCCTACGAGCAGTACTTC
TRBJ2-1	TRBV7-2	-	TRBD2	CASSFGNSGSRALNEQFF	TGTGCCAGCAGCTTTGGGAATAGCGGGAGCAGGGCTCTCAATGAGCAGTTCTTC
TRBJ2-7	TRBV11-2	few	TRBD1	CASSRTPQGAYEQYF	TGTGCCAGCAGTCGGACCCCACAGGGGGCCTACGAGCAGTACTTC
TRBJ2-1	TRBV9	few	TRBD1	CASSVGQGSSYEQFF	TGTGCCAGCAGCGTGGGACAGGGGAGCTCCTACGAGCAGTTCTTC
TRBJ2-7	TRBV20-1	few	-	CSARAYSEQYF	TGCAGTGCTAGAGCCTATTCCGAGCAGTACTTC
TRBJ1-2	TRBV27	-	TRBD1	CASSSTGTGVYYTF	TGTGCCAGCAGTTCCACCGGGACAGGGGTCTACTACACCTTC
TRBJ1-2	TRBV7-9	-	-	CASTPGRTYGYTF	TGTGCCAGCACCCCGGGACGGACCTATGGCTACACCTTC
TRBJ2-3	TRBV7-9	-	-	CASSATKPGPGTQYF	TGTGCCAGCAGCGCAACCAAACCAGGGCCCGGTACGCAGTATTTT
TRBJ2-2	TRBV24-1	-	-	CATSVGNTGELFF	TGTGCCACCAGTGTTGGAAACACCGGGGAGCTGTTTTTT
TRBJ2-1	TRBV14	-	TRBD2	CASSQRRGGLNEQFF	TGTGCCAGCAGCCAAAGGCGGGGGGGCCTGAATGAGCAGTTCTTC
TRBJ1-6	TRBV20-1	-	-	CSAGGAINSPLHF	TGCAGTGCTGGGGGGGCGATTAATTCACCCCTCCACTTT
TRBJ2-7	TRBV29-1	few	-	CSVEDPGTDSYEQYF	TGCAGCGTTGAAGATCCCGGGACGGACTCCTACGAGCAGTACTTC
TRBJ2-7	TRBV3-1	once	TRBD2	CASSQEGGRASYEQYF	TGTGCCAGCAGCCAAGAGGGCGGGAGGGCCTCCTACGAGCAGTACTTC
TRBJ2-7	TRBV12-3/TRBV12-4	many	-	CASSLVGDPTYEQYF	TGTGCCAGCAGTTTAGTGGGGGACCCAACCTACGAGCAGTACTTC
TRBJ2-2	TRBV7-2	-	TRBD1	CASRLEQGAGGELFF	TGTGCCAGCAGACTAGAACAGGGGGCGGGCGGGGAGCTGTTTTTT
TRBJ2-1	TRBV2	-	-	CASSNTNEQFF	TGTGCCAGCAGCAATACAAATGAGCAGTTCTTC
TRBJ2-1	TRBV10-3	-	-	CAISELGGDNEQFF	TGTGCCATCAGTGAGTTAGGAGGGGACAATGAGCAGTTCTTC
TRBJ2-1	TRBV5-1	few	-	CASSSDILSYNEQFF	TGCGCCAGCAGCTCGGACATACTCTCCTACAATGAGCAGTTCTTC
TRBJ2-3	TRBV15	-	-	CATSPSTGRDTQYF	TGTGCCACCAGCCCATCGACAGGCCGGGATACGCAGTATTTT
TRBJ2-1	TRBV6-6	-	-	CASSYHYEEQFF	TGTGCCAGCAGTTACCACTATGAGGAGCAGTTCTTC